These 6 T cell receptor beta chains were sequenced from one sample in a study of regulatory T cells in long-lasting Graves disease. Time point denoted: newly diagnosed GD, antithyroid drugs for less than 3 months. PBMC-derived RNA was used for the TCR library. Building of the TCR beta libraries involved iRepertoire HTBI primers and Arm-PCR of CDR3 regions. Each CDR3 protein is one row after TCRdb ran MiXCR on the multiplex PCR reads. The sample shows 250,000 or so distinct CDR3 sequences, around 20% of them seen only once. The material sequenced was peripheral blood mononuclear cells (PBMCs), taken at new diagnosis, from a patient treated with antithyroid drugs. These receptors came from a female donor with Graves disease.

The table lists this clonotype with many counts. V gene TRBV6-5 combines with J gene TRBJ2-3; maybe TRBD1 (5 bases). Germline lookup yields CDR1 MNHEY and CDR2 SVGAGI. The CDR3 contains 14 residues. V shed 2 bases and J shed 5 bases, with 11 bases lying between them. The CDR3 is CASSYGSDRDTQYF. CDR3 in DNA: TGTGCCAGCAGTTACGGCAGCGACAGAGATACGCAGTATTTT.

A note on this clonotype: Since a much larger clone is just one base distant, this may be a read error. The J gene is TRBJ2-1, the V gene TRBV18, with 8 bases matching TRBD2. The CDR3 totals 15 residues. Trimming cost V 3 bases and J 11 bases; bases outside gene matches: 12. CDR1 is KGHSH, CDR2 LQKENI, per germline. As DNA, the CDR3 is TGTGCCAGCTCACCTTCGGGGGGGGAACGGAATAAGCAGTTCTTC. Translation: CASSPSGGERNKQFF.

The chain employs TRBV7-7 and TRBJ2-7; 8 nucleotides line up with TRBD1. In germline, CDR1 is SSHAT, CDR2 FNYEAQ (reference sequence). V lost 5 bases to trimming and J lost 2 bases; unmatched junction nucleotides: 5. The CDR3 runs to 14 residues. Written as DNA, the CDR3 is TGTGCCAGCAGCCCAGGGACAGGACCCTACGAGCAGTACTTC. This gives the protein CASSPGTGPYEQYF.

This clonotype was counted ten times or more. The chain has TRBV5-1 and TRBJ2-1; 12 bases match TRBD2. The germline CDR1 and CDR2 sequences are SGHRS and YFSETQ. The CDR3 is 17 amino acids. The J segment lost 4 bases and the V segment lost 5 bases, leaving 10 bases of the junction unmatched. The CDR3 DNA is TGCGCCAGCAGTCTGGGGCTAGCGGGGGGGGTTTACAATGAGCAGTTCTTC. It codes for CASSLGLAGGVYNEQFF.

This clonotype appeared many times. The chain employs TRBV12-5 and TRBJ1-1; possibly TRBD1 for D (5 bases). Germline V gives CDR1 LGHNT, CDR2 FRNRAP. The CDR3 is made up of 15 amino acids. The V end was cut by 5 bases, the J end by 4 bases, with 17 bases between. The chain's CDR3 is CASGRGVNSVTEAFF. In DNA, the CDR3 is TGTGCTAGTGGTCGGGGCGTAAATTCGGTCACTGAAGCTTTCTTT.

This clonotype was recorded at least ten times. The chain employs TRBV7-2 and TRBJ2-2, with no clear D. The V end was cut by 2 bases, the J end by 5 bases, with 6 bases between. CDR3 length: 13 amino acids. Germline CDR1 and CDR2: SGHTA and FQGNSA. The CDR3 DNA follows: TGTGCCAGCAGCTTAATAGGTACCGGGGAGCTGTTTTTT. Translating gives CASSLIGTGELFF.